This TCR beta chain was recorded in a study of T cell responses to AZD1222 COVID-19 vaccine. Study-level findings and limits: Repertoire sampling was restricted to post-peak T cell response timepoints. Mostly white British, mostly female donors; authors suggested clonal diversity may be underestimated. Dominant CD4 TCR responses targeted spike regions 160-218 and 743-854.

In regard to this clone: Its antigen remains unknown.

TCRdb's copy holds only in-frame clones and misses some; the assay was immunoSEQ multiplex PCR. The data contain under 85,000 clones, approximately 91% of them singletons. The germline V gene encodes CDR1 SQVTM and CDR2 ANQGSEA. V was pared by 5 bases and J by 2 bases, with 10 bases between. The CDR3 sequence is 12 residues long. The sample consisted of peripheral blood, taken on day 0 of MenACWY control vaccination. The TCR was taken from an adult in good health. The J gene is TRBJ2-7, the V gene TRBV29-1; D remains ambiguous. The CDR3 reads CSVHTLTYEQYF. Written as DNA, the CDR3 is TGCAGCGTTCACACATTAACCTACGAGCAGTACTTC.